Following are 15 T cell receptor beta chains from one sample sequenced in a study of T cells after yellow fever vaccination. A single record per CDR3 protein comes from TCRdb applying MiXCR to the 5' RACE reads. Of some 500,000 distinct CDR3 sequences listed, approximately 12% are singletons. Specimen: PBMCs, collected on the day of the yellow fever booster vaccination. The receptors were sampled from a man aged 30 to 39 who received the YFV17D yellow fever vaccine.

This clonotype was detected a few times. The chain carries TRBV18 and TRBJ2-6; unclear D gene. The CDR3 is made up of 15 amino acids. The germline V gene encodes CDR1 KGHSH and CDR2 LQKENI. V dropped 2 bases and J dropped 0 bases, with 5 bases sitting between them. CDR3 sequence reads: CASSPYSSGANVLTF. The CDR3, as DNA: TGTGCCAGCTCACCATACAGCTCTGGGGCCAACGTCCTGACTTTC. Full variable domain (missing parts from reference TRBV18 and TRBJ2-6): NAGVMQNPRHLVRRRGQEARLRCSPMKGHSHVYWYRQLPEEGLKFMVYLQKENIIDESGMPKERFSAEFPKEGPSILRIQQVVRGDSAAYFCASSPYSSGANVLTFGAGSRLTVL.

In the case of this clonotype: Germline is not matched at one junction end, which may reflect a read error. The V gene is TRBV5-6, the J gene TRBJ2-1; D is unclear. Germline values: CDR1 SGHDT, CDR2 YYEEEE. CDR3 length equals 12 residues. CDR3 DNA sequence: TGTGCCAGCGGCTTGATCTACAATGAGCAGTTCTTC. Amino acids: CASGLIYNEQFF.

This clonotype was observed a few times. The CDR3: CASTKLAGRSDNEQFF. CDR3 nucleotide sequence: TGTGCCAGCACCAAACTAGCGGGGAGGAGTGACAATGAGCAGTTCTTC. The chain joins TRBV27 to TRBJ2-1; 10 nucleotides align to TRBD2. V was pared by 7 bases and J by 5 bases, with 11 bases of the junction left unmatched. The CDR3 is 16 residues long. CDR1 is MNHEY and CDR2 is SMNVEV in the germline V gene (reference sequence).

This clonotype was seen at least ten times. At one boundary the junction diverges from the germline segment, which might be a read error. The chain employs TRBV5-1 and TRBJ2-7; 10 bases line up with TRBD1. The germline V gene has CDR1 SGHRS and CDR2 YFSETQ. The CDR3 extends over 14 amino acids. CDR3 nucleotides: TGTGCCAGCAGCCTCGGACAGGGGGGGTACGAGCAGTACTTC. This sequence encodes CASSLGQGGYEQYF.

V usage is TRBV20-1 and J usage is TRBJ2-7, with 7 bases lining up with TRBD2. The CDR3 consists of 13 residues. Looked up from germline, CDR1 is DFQATT and CDR2 is SNEGSKA (reference sequence). The junction had 5 bases not matched to a gene; V was cut back by 4 bases and J by 2 bases. This CDR3 reads CSAMAGVAYEQYF. CDR3 nucleotides: TGCAGTGCTATGGCGGGAGTGGCCTACGAGCAGTACTTC.

The V call is TRBV7-9, the J call TRBJ2-3, with 10 bases identical to TRBD1. The length of the CDR3 is 15 residues. The J segment lost 6 bases and the V segment lost 5 bases, leaving 8 bases of the junction unmatched. The germline CDR1 and CDR2 sequences are SEHNR and FQNEAQ (reference sequence). DNA for the CDR3: TGTGCCAGCAGCCTTAAGGGACAGGGGCTGGATACGCAGTATTTT. Translating gives CASSLKGQGLDTQYF.

The V gene is TRBV4-2, the J gene TRBJ2-1, with 9 nucleotides matching TRBD2. The V gene end was trimmed by 0 bases and the J gene end by 10 bases; junction bases not matched to a gene: 7. CDR3 size: 15 residues. CDR1 is LGHNA, CDR2 YNFKEQ, per germline. The CDR3 nucleotides read TGTGCCAGCAGCCAAGATTTAAGGACTAGCGACGAGCAGTTCTTC. This encodes CASSQDLRTSDEQFF.

This clonotype occurred a few times. The gene calls are TRBV27 and TRBJ2-1, with D perhaps TRBD1 (5 bases). Germline V CDR1 and CDR2: MNHEY, SMNVEV (reference sequence). CDR3 length: 14 amino acids. V was shortened by 2 bases and J by 4 bases, with 9 bases between the two germline ends. The CDR3 loop is CASSLQGRYNEQFF. As DNA, the CDR3 is TGTGCCAGCAGTTTACAGGGCAGGTACAATGAGCAGTTCTTC.

This clonotype appeared a few times. The chain joins TRBV20-1 to TRBJ2-5, with 8 bases aligning to TRBD2. Germline CDR1 reads DFQATT; CDR2 reads SNEGSKA (reference sequence). V shed 1 base and J 8 bases; nucleotides not matched to a gene: 6. The CDR3 contains 13 residues. The CDR3 coding sequence is TGCAGTGCTAGAGCGGGAGGGCCTCTAACCCAGTACTTC. Translated, it gives CSARAGGPLTQYF.

V and J are TRBV18 and TRBJ2-7, with 7 bases aligning to TRBD1. V dropped 8 bases and J dropped 0; count of bases not matched to a gene: 4. The CDR3 is made up of 13 amino acids. The germline CDR1 and CDR2 sequences are KGHSH and LQKENI. The CDR3 bases are TGTGCCAGCCAACGGGACAGCTCCTACGAGCAGTACTTC. Amino acid sequence: CASQRDSSYEQYF.

This clonotype was counted only a few times. The rearrangement joins TRBV18 to TRBJ2-1; tentatively, D is TRBD1 (6 bases). V lost 3 bases and J lost 8, with 14 bases in between. This CDR3 comprises 14 residues. Germline lookup yields CDR1 KGHSH and CDR2 LQKENI. The CDR3 coding sequence is TGTGCCAGCTCACCGCTACAGGGTTTCGATGAGCAGTTCTTC. Its protein product is CASSPLQGFDEQFF.

This clonotype was seen more than once but under ten times. V usage is TRBV5-1 and J usage is TRBJ2-3; 11 nucleotides line up with TRBD2. Trimming cost V 4 bases and J 4 bases; bases outside gene matches: 11. The CDR3 is 17 residues long. Germline CDR1 reads SGHRS; CDR2 reads YFSETQ. CDR3 protein: CASSPPTSGSLADTQYF. CDR3 nucleotide sequence: TGCGCCAGCAGCCCCCCTACTAGCGGGAGTTTGGCAGATACGCAGTATTTT.

The chain links TRBV6-5 to TRBJ1-5, with D unresolved. Germline V CDR1 and CDR2: MNHEY, SVGAGI. V dropped 8 bases and J dropped 3 bases, with 8 bases sitting between them. The CDR3 is made up of 12 amino acids. CDR3 protein: CASRGANQPQHF. The CDR3 coding sequence is TGTGCCAGCCGCGGTGCCAATCAGCCCCAGCATTTT.

This clonotype was observed a few times. The gene calls are TRBV18 and TRBJ2-3; tentatively, D is TRBD1 (5 bases). Per germline, CDR1 KGHSH and CDR2 LQKENI. Trimming took 3 bases from V and 4 from J, leaving 14 bases between them. The CDR3 has 15 residues. The CDR3 sequence is CASSPPNRLSDTQYF. CDR3 DNA: TGTGCCAGCTCACCCCCGAACAGGTTATCAGATACGCAGTATTTT.

This clonotype was found many times. This sequence joins TRBV24-1 and TRBJ2-5; D unresolved. This CDR3 is built from 13 residues. Germline loops: CDR1 KGHDR, CDR2 SFDVKD. Trimming pared 4 bases from V and 4 bases from J, leaving 9 bases between. The CDR3 nucleotides read TGTGCCACCAGTGACCCCTTGATAGAGACCCAGTACTTC. It codes for CATSDPLIETQYF.